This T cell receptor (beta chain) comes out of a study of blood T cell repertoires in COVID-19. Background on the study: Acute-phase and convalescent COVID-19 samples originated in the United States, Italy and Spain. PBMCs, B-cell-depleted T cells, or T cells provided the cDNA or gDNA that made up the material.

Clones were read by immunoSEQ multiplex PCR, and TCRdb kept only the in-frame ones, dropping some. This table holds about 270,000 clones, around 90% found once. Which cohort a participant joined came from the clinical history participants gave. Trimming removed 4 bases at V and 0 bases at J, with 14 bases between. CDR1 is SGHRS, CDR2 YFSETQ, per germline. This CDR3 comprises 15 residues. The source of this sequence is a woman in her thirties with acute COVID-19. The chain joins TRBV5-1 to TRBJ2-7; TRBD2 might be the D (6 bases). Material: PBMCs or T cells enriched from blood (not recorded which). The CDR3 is CASSAGAGASYEQYF. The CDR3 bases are TGCGCCAGCAGCGCCGGAGCGGGTGCCTCCTACGAGCAGTACTTC. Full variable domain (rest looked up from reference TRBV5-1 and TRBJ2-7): KAGVTQTPRYLIKTRGQQVTLSCSPISGHRSVSWYQQTPGQGLQFLFEYFSETQRNKGNFPGRFSGRQFSNSRSEMNVSTLELGDSALYLCASSAGAGASYEQYFGPGTRLTVT.